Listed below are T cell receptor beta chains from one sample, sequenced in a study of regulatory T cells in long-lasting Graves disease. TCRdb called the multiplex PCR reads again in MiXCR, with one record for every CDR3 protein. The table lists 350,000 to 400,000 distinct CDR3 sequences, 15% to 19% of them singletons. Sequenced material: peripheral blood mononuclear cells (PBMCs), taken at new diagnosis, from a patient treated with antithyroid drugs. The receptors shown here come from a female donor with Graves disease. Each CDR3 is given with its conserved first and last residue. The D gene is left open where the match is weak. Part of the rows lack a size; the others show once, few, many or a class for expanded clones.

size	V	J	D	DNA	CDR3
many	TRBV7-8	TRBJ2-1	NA	TGTGCCAGCAGCTCCAGGGGTTCCTACAATGAGCAGTTCTTC	CASSSRGSYNEQFF
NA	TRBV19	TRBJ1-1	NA	TGTGCCAGTAGTAAGGGCCGGCCGGGGACTGAAGCTTTCTTT	CASSKGRPGTEAFF
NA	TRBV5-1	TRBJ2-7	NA	TGCACCAGCAGCCTTGTGGGCCAGGGAGTTTCCGAGCAGTACTTC	CTSSLVGQGVSEQYF
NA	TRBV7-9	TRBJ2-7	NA	TGTGCCAGCAGCGACTACCTAAGCTCCTACGAGCAGTACTTC	CASSDYLSSYEQYF
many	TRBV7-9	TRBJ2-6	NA	TGTGCCAGCAGCCTGCCCCTCACAGGGCTACCTGGGGCCAACGTCCTGACTTTC	CASSLPLTGLPGANVLTF
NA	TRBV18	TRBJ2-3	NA	TGTGCCAGCTCACCGGCGGGGCGGGGCACAGATACGCAGTATTTT	CASSPAGRGTDTQYF
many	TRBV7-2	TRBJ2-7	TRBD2	TGTGCCAGCAGTTGGACTAGCGGGAGGTACGAGCAGTACTTC	CASSWTSGRYEQYF
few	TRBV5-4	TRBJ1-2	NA	TGTGCCAGCAGCTTGAAGGACTTGGCGAAGGGCTACACCTTC	CASSLKDLAKGYTF
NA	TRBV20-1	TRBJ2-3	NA	TGCAGTGCTAGAGATGAATCGGGGAGTCGAGATACGCAGTATTTT	CSARDESGSRDTQYF
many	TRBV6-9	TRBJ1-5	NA	TGTGCCAGCAGTTACGACCTGGAGGTGTGGTTAAGGCGGCCCCAGCATTTT	CASSYDLEVWLRRPQHF
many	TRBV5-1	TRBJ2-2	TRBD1	TGCGCCACGACCCGACAGGGCTCTGGGAGCGGGGAGCTGTTTTTT	CATTRQGSGSGELFF
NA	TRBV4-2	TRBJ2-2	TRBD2	TGTGCCAGCAGCCAACAGGGCATGCGGGGGGGAACGAACACCGGGGAGCTGTTTTTT	CASSQQGMRGGTNTGELFF
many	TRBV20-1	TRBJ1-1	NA	TGCAGTGCTAGTGGGGGAACCGGCACTGAAGCTTTCTTT	CSASGGTGTEAFF
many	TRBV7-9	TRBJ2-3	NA	TGTGCCAGCAGCTTATATAGGCAGACGGGACTCACAGATACGCAGTATTTT	CASSLYRQTGLTDTQYF
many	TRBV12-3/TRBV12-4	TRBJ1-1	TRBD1	TGTGCCAGCCCAGGGACAGGGGATCGTGGCACTGAAGCTTTCTTT	CASPGTGDRGTEAFF
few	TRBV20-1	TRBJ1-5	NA	TGCAGTGCTAGACGGGGTAGCAATCAGCCCCAGCATTTT	CSARRGSNQPQHF
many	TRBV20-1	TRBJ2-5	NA	TGCAGTGCCCCAGAGTCGGAGACCCAGTACTTC	CSAPESETQYF
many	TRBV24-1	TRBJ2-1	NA	TGTGCCACCAGTGACCCTCTCGAACTTGACCCCTATGAGCAGTTCTTC	CATSDPLELDPYEQFF
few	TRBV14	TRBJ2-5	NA	TGTGCCAGCAGCCAGTTCAGGGGTCGGGAGACCCAGTACTTC	CASSQFRGRETQYF
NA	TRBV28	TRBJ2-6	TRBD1	TGTGCCAGCAGTCCACTAGACAGGGGGTCTGGGGCCAACGTCCTGACTTTC	CASSPLDRGSGANVLTF
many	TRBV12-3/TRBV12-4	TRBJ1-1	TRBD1	TGTGCCAGCAGTACGGGACAGGGGATCTTCTTT	CASSTGQGIFF
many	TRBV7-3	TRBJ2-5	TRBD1	TGTGCCAGCAGCTCCGGGACAGGGAAAGAGACCCAGTACTTC	CASSSGTGKETQYF
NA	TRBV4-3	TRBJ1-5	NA	TGCGCCAGCAGCCAGGACATTTCAGGGGTGGGGCAGCCCCAGCATTTT	CASSQDISGVGQPQHF
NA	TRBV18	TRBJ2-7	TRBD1	TGTGCCAGCTCACCAGGACAGGGCCTAAGTGAGCAGTACTTC	CASSPGQGLSEQYF
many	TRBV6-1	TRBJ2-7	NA	TGTGCCAGCAGTGCCGATTTGGGGCCGTCCTACGAGCAGTACTTC	CASSADLGPSYEQYF
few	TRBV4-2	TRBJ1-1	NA	TGTGCCAGCAGCCCCAAGGGTTTCACAGCTTTCTTT	CASSPKGFTAFF
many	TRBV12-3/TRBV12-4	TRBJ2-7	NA	TGTGCCAGCAGTTCCCGGCCCCGGAGAGAGCAGTACTTC	CASSSRPRREQYF
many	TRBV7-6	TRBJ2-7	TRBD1	TGTGCCAGCAGCCCCTGGGACAGGGTTTACGAGCAGTACTTC	CASSPWDRVYEQYF
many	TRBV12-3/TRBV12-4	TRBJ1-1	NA	TGTGCCAGCAGTTTTGGGCAGCTGAACACTGAAGCTTTCTTT	CASSFGQLNTEAFF
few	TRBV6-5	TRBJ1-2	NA	TGTGCCAGCAGTACCTCGACAGATTACTATGGCTACACCTTC	CASSTSTDYYGYTF
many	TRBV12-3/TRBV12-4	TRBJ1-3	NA	TGTGCCAGCAGTTTTAATGTCCTTCGTGGAAACACCATATATTTT	CASSFNVLRGNTIYF